The T cell receptor (beta chain) described here comes from a study of breast tumors, draining lymph nodes, adjacent tissues. Axillary draining lymph nodes of breast cancer patients supplied the node samples. Of note for this clonotype: What it binds is not known.

Whole-study findings and limits: Tumors had less TCR diversity than lymph nodes, more than nontumor tissue.

MiXCR was run by TCRdb on the multiplex PCR reads, yielding one entry per CDR3 protein. The sample yields about 140,000 distinct CDR3 sequences, roughly 33% seen once. The sample was axillary lymph node tissue. This TCR came from a female donor with breast cancer. Some clones in this sample may be carry-over from other donors' samples.

CDR3 bases: TGTGCCAGCAGCCAAGTATTGGCGGGGGGGCCCAGCTCCTACAATGAGCAGTTCTTC. Translated, it gives CASSQVLAGGPSSYNEQFF. The chain has TRBV7-9 and TRBJ2-1; TRBD2 matches 9 bases. V gave up 5 bases and J gave up 0 bases; unmatched junction bases: 14. In germline, CDR1 is SEHNR, CDR2 FQNEAQ (reference sequence). This CDR3 comprises 19 residues.